This record concerns one T cell receptor (beta chain) sequence. Its antigen is unidentified. CDR3 length equals 15 residues. Germline CDR1 and CDR2: SGHDT and YYEEEE. With 0 bases removed from V and 8 bases from J, the gap between germline ends came to 16 bases. These data are taken from a study of neurological immune-mediated disorders. The cDNA was generated by 5'RACE with 10-nucleotide random UMIs. Each CDR3 protein is one row after TCRdb ran MiXCR on the 5' RACE reads. The data contain fewer than 90,000 distinct CDR3 sequences, approximately 5.2% of them singletons. Study-wide results and limits: Phylogenetic grouping assigned the repertoires of 18 of 34 multiple sclerosis patients to a single cluster of related CDR3 sequences. This cluster may be a repertoire-level signature. The highest TCR clonal expansion occurred in HTLV-1-associated myelopathy; multiple sclerosis fell below healthy controls.

V and J are TRBV5-6 and TRBJ2-3; a weak D match, TRBD2 (6 bases). The TCR sequence derives from a man aged 18 to 30 with multiple sclerosis. The sample consisted of PBMCs. The CDR3 reads CASSLETRDGGTQYF. The CDR3 DNA sequence: TGTGCCAGCAGCTTGGAGACTAGAGACGGGGGTACGCAGTATTTT.